This T cell receptor beta chain is drawn from a study of control samples from healthy donors and cancer patients. The CDR3 runs 13 residues. Trimming pared 8 bases from V and 5 bases from J, leaving 15 bases between. Germline CDR1 reads SNHLY; CDR2 reads FYNNEI. This table comes from immunoSEQ multiplex PCR, and its TCRdb copy is limited to in-frame clones, with some not included. The sample lists roughly 190,000 clones; 91% were seen once. This TCR was recovered from a man aged 25-45 years in good health. The chain recombines TRBV2 with TRBJ1-1; tentative D call: TRBD1 (6 bases). Source material: blood. The CDR3, as DNA: TGTGCCAGCGTTTCGGGGGGGCGAACTGAAGCTTTCTTT. This codes for CASVSGGRTEAFF.